This TCR beta chain comes out of a study of Ad26.COV2.S vaccination and SARS-CoV-2 variants. About the study: By the intramuscular route, Ad26.COV2.S was given once, or twice 56 days apart. Study-wide points: Across vaccine and placebo recipients, the breadth of non-spike TCRs was similar.

Sequenced by immunoSEQ multiplex PCR; TCRdb stores in-frame clones only, minus some. The sample records roughly 320,000 clones, around nine tenths being singletons. Turning to this clone: The antigen is undetermined.

As for treatment: roughly 19 received Ad26.COV2.S at low or high dose, single or two shots; 5 received placebo; per-sample allocation not given. Day 63 after the first vaccine or placebo injection was the time point for sampling. In Boston, the donor was an adult between 18-55 years of age. The germline gives CDR1 LNHNV, CDR2 YYDKDF (reference sequence). This CDR3 spans 17 amino acids. V shed 5 bases, J shed 4 bases, and the junction held 11 bases outside the gene matches. The chain couples TRBV15 to TRBJ2-1, with TRBD1 matching 10 bases. The specimen was peripheral blood, collected in a trial of Ad26.COV2.S vaccine versus placebo. The sequence was collected from a person aged 18-65 years who received the Ad26.COV2.S COVID-19 vaccine or a placebo. Written as DNA, the CDR3 is TGTGCCACCAGCGAAAGACAGGGGGCTACAGCGTACAATGAGCAGTTCTTC. Protein product: CATSERQGATAYNEQFF.